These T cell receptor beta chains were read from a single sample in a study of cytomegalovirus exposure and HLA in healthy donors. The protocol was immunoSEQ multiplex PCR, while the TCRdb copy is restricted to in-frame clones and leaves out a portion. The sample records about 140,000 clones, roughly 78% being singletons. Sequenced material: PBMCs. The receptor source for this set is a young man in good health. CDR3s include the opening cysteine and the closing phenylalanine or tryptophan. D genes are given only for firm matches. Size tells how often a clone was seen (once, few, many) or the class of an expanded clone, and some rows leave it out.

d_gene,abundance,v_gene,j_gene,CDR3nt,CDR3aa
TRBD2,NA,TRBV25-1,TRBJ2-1,TGTGCCAGCTTTAGCGGGACGGAGTTCTTC,CASFSGTEFF
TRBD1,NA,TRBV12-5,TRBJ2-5,TGTGCTAGTGGTTTCGGGGACAGGGACGAGACCCAGTACTTC,CASGFGDRDETQYF
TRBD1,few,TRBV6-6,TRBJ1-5,TGTGCCAGCAGTTACGGGACAGATAATCAGCCCCAGCATTTT,CASSYGTDNQPQHF
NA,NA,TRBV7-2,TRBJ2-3,TGTGCCAGCAGCACCCCAATACCCGCCTACACAGATACGCAGTATTTT,CASSTPIPAYTDTQYF
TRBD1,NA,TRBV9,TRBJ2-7,TGTGCCAGCAGCGTTGGGACAGGTCGCCAGCAGTACTTC,CASSVGTGRQQYF
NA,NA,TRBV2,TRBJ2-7,TGTGCCAGCAGTGAGTTTAGTAGCGAGCAGTACTTC,CASSEFSSEQYF
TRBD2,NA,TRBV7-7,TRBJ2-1,TGTGCTAGCAGCTTAGAAGGCGGGAGGAGTGCCAAGCAGTTCTTC,CASSLEGGRSAKQFF
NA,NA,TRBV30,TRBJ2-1,TGTGCCTGGAGTAGCGGCGCTTACAATGAGCAGTTCTTC,CAWSSGAYNEQFF
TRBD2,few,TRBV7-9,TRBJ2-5,TGTGCCAGCCGTCGACTAGCGGGAGGGGAGACCCAGTACTTC,CASRRLAGGETQYF
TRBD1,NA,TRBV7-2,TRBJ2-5,TGTGCCAGCAGCATACGGGCCCCGGGACAGGGGGCACGGGAGCAGTACTTC,CASSIRAPGQGAREQYF
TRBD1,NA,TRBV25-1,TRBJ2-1,TGTGCCAGCAGCGGACCGACAGGGGGGTTTAACAATGAGCAGTTCTTC,CASSGPTGGFNNEQFF
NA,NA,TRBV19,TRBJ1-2,TGTGCCAGTAGTATGCGGGGGCGAGGCTATGGCTACACCTTC,CASSMRGRGYGYTF
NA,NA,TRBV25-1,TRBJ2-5,TGTGCCAGCAGTGTCCCGGGTCGAGAGACCCAGTACTTC,CASSVPGRETQYF
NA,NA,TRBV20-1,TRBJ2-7,TGCAGTGCCCCTGGACTCGACGAGCAGTACTTC,CSAPGLDEQYF
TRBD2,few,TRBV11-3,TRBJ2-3,TGTGCCAGCAGCCCGCGAGGGGCTAGCGGGAGTAGGGATACGCAGTATTTT,CASSPRGASGSRDTQYF
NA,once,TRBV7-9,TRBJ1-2,TGTGCCAGCAGCCGAGGGGGGGGTTACTATGGCTACACCTTC,CASSRGGGYYGYTF
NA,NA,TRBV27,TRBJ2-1,TGTGCCATTCGCACGGGGACATACAATGAGCAGTTCTTC,CAIRTGTYNEQFF
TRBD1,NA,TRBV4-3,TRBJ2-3,TGCGCCAGCAGCCGCCTGGGGGGGACAGGGGCAACAGATACGCAGTATTTT,CASSRLGGTGATDTQYF
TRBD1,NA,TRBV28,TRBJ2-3,TGTGCCAGCTCCCCGGCGGGACAGGGGGGCGGTACGCAGTATTTT,CASSPAGQGGGTQYF
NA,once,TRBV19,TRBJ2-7,TGTGCCAGTAGTAGCCGGGACACCGGAGCGTACGAGCAGTACTTC,CASSSRDTGAYEQYF
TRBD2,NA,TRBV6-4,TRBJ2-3,TGTGCCAGCAGTGTTCGGGGGGGGACAGATACGCAGTATTTT,CASSVRGGTDTQYF
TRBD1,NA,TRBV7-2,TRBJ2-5,TGTGTCAGCAGCTCGGACAGGGAAGAGACCCAGTACTTC,CVSSSDREETQYF
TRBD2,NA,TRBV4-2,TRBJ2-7,TGTGCCAGCAGCCGGGAGACTAGCGTCTACGAGCAGTACTTC,CASSRETSVYEQYF
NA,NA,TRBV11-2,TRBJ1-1,TGTGCCAGCAGCAAAGAGGTCACTGAAGCTTTCTTT,CASSKEVTEAFF
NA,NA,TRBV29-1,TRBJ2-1,TGCAGCGTTGAGGGGAGGCTTCCCTACAATGAGCAGTTCTTC,CSVEGRLPYNEQFF
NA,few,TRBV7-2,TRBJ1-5,TGTGCCAGCACTGCAGGGGTACAGCCCCAGCATTTT,CASTAGVQPQHF
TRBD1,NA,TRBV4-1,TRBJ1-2,TGCGCCAGCAGCCAGGAGGGGGCCTACTATGGCTACACCTTC,CASSQEGAYYGYTF
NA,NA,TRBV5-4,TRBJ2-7,TGTGCCAGCAGCCCGCAACTCTCCTACGAGCAGTACTTC,CASSPQLSYEQYF
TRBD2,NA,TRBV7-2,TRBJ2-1,TGTGCCAGCAGCTTAGTGGCCTTAGGACAGCGGGAGGACAATGAGCAGTTCTTC,CASSLVALGQREDNEQFF
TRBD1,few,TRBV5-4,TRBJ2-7,TGTGCCAGCAGCCAACTACAGGGGGACGAGCAGTACTTC,CASSQLQGDEQYF
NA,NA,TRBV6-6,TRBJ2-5,TGTGCCAGCAGTTACTCGACTAGCCAAGAGACCCAGTACTTC,CASSYSTSQETQYF
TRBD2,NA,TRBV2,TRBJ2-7,TGTGCCAGCAGAGGGACTAGCGGGAGGGAGCAGTACTTC,CASRGTSGREQYF
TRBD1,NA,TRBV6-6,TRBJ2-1,TGTGCCAGCAGCTACGGACAGGTCGGCTCCTACAATGAGCAGTTCTTC,CASSYGQVGSYNEQFF
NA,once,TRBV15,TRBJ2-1,TGTGCCACCCGGACACCAAGCTCCTACAATGAGCAGTTCTTC,CATRTPSSYNEQFF
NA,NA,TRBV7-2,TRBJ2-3,TGTGCCAGCAACAAAGTACTAACGAGCACAGATACGCAGTATTTT,CASNKVLTSTDTQYF
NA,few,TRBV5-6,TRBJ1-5,TGTGCCAGCAGCGAATTCGCGACAGGAAACAATCAGCCCCAGCATTTT,CASSEFATGNNQPQHF
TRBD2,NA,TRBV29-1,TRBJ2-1,TGCAGCGTTGAGGGAACTAGCGGTTCCTCCTACAATGAGCAGTTCTTC,CSVEGTSGSSYNEQFF
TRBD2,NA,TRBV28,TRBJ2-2,TGTGCCAGCAGTCTAACTAGCGGGAGGTCCACCGGGGAGCTGTTTTTT,CASSLTSGRSTGELFF
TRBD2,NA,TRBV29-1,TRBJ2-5,TGCAGCGTTTCCCGGTTGGCAGCGGGAGTAGGTGAGCAGTACTTC,CSVSRLAAGVGEQYF
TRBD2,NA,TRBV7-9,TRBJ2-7,TGTGCCAGCAGCCGATCCACTAGCGGCTCGCACGAGCAGTACTTC,CASSRSTSGSHEQYF
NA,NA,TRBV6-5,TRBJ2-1,TGTGCCAGCAGCCGCACCTGGCAAGACAATGAGCAGTTCTTC,CASSRTWQDNEQFF
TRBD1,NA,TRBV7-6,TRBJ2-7,TGTGCCAGCTCAGGGGGCGTCGGCCTCTCCTACGAGCAGTACTTC,CASSGGVGLSYEQYF